A single sample is the source of the 25 T cell receptor beta chains below, sequenced in a study of molecular identifiers for immune sequencing clone quantification. In TCRdb, the PCR reads were re-called with MiXCR into one record per CDR3 protein. The table records more than 50,000 distinct CDR3 sequences, 19% of them present only once. The specimen sequenced was naive CD8+ T cells from blood, with Jurkat cell RNA spiked in. Subset noted: FACS-sorted CD8+CD4-CCR7+CD45RA+ naive T cells. The receptor set was obtained from a human donor in good health. Some libraries in this study had Jurkat cell RNA spiked in.

There are many counts of this clonotype. The chain joins TRBV7-9 to TRBJ2-7, with D tentatively TRBD1 (5 bases). This CDR3 contains 14 residues. Deletions cut 0 bases from V and 5 bases from J, with 11 bases between. Per the germline V gene, CDR1 is SEHNR and CDR2 is FQNEAQ (reference sequence). CDR3 sequence: CASSLASTGHEQYF. CDR3 nucleotide sequence: TGTGCCAGCAGCTTAGCTAGCACAGGACACGAGCAGTACTTC.

This clonotype appeared many times. The CDR3 nucleotides are TGCAGTGCTAGAGGACTAGCGGGGACCCCCCTCAATACGCAGTATTTT. Its protein is CSARGLAGTPLNTQYF. V gene TRBV20-1 combines with J gene TRBJ2-3; 11 bases map to TRBD2. The V gene's germline CDR1 is DFQATT and CDR2 SNEGSKA (reference sequence). The CDR3 has 16 residues. The V gene end was trimmed by 1 base and the J gene end by 7 bases; junction bases not matched to a gene: 10.

In this sample, this clonotype turned up many times. The V and J genes are TRBV21-1 and TRBJ2-2; the listed D gene, TRBD1, was not tested against the DNA. TRBV21-1 is a known pseudogene. This CDR3 is built from 15 residues. DNA for the CDR3: TGTGCCAGCAGCAAAGCAGACAGTCGGCTTATGGAGCTGTTTTTT. This sequence encodes CASSKADSRLMELFF.

On this clonotype itself: This could be a read error, since a much larger clone is one nucleotide away. This chain uses TRBV11-2 with TRBJ2-2; perhaps TRBD2 as D (6 bases). This CDR3 is built from 19 residues. Germline assignment: CDR1 SGHAT and CDR2 FQNNGV. In DNA form, the CDR3 reads TGTGCCAGCAGCTTCAAAAAAACTCTGGGGACTGGAAACACCGGGGGGCTGTTTTTT. Its translation: CASSFKKTLGTGNTGGLFF.

Many counts were recorded for this clonotype. The J gene is TRBJ2-6, the V gene TRBV19; TRBD2 is a possible D gene (6 bases). Trimming removed 6 bases at V and 0 bases at J, with 9 bases between. The CDR3 consists of 15 residues. Germline CDR1 LNHDA, CDR2 SQIVND (reference sequence). The CDR3 DNA reads TGTGCCAGTAGGGTGGGGGGCTCTGGGGCCAACGTCCTGACTTTC. Its protein product is CASRVGGSGANVLTF. Looking up the rest from reference TRBV19 and TRBJ2-6 gives the full variable domain: DGGITQSPKYLFRKEGQNVTLSCEQNLNHDAMYWYRQDPGQGLRLIYYSQIVNDFQKGDIAEGYSVSREKKESFPLTVTSAQKNPTAFYLCASRVGGSGANVLTFGAGSRLTVL.

This clonotype was seen more than once but under ten times. CDR3 sequence (DNA): TGTGCCTGGAGTGTAGACACCGGGGAGCTGTTTTTT. It specifies CAWSVDTGELFF. This chain uses TRBV30 with TRBJ2-2; no clear D gene. Trimming pared 0 bases from V and 3 bases from J, leaving 2 bases between. The CDR3 has 12 amino acids. Germline CDR1 reads GTSNPN; CDR2 reads SVGIG (reference sequence). Supplemented by reference TRBV30 and TRBJ2-2, the full variable domain reads SQTIHQWPATLVQPVGSPLSLECTVEGTSNPNLYWYRQAAGRGLQLLFYSVGIGQISSEVPQNLSASRPQDRQFILSSKKLLLSDSGFYLCAWSVDTGELFFGEGSRLTVL.

This clonotype showed up many times. This rearrangement joins TRBV4-1 to TRBJ1-1; D unclear. CDR3 length: 16 amino acids. Looked up from germline, CDR1 is MGHRA and CDR2 is YSYEKL. Trimming removed 0 bases at V and 2 bases at J, with 13 bases between. This CDR3 is CASSQEPQQVNTEAFF. As DNA, the CDR3 is TGCGCCAGCAGCCAAGAGCCACAGCAAGTCAACACTGAAGCTTTCTTT.

This clonotype was counted at least ten times. V usage is TRBV29-1 and J usage is TRBJ2-3; perhaps TRBD2 as D (5 bases). Trimming removed 3 bases at V and 5 bases at J, with 6 bases between. The CDR3 is made up of 11 amino acids. The germline V gene encodes CDR1 SQVTM and CDR2 ANQGSEA. CDR3 sequence reads: CSVDAGDTQYF. CDR3 in DNA: TGCAGCGTTGATGCGGGAGATACGCAGTATTTT.

With regard to this clonotype: This may come from a read error, since a much larger clone is one base off. The V and J genes are TRBV5-6 and TRBJ2-3; D uncertain. Germline V lookup: CDR1 SGHDT, CDR2 YYEEEE. CDR3 length: 16 amino acids. This chain's CDR3 is CASSQKWPVSTDTQFF. For the CDR3, the DNA is TGTGCCAGCAGCCAGAAGTGGCCGGTTAGCACAGATACGCAGTTTTTT.

This clonotype showed up many times. V gene TRBV12-3 or TRBV12-4 combines with J gene TRBJ2-5; D is unresolved. The V end lost 3 bases, the J end lost 2 bases, and 7 bases lay between the germline ends. The CDR3 runs 13 residues. This CDR3 reads CASSLGQQETQYF. The CDR3 bases are TGTGCCAGCAGTTTGGGTCAGCAAGAGACCCAGTACTTC.

This clonotype has at least ten counts. The V gene is TRBV5-1, the J gene TRBJ2-3; D is perhaps TRBD1 (6 bases). The CDR3 runs 17 residues. Germline loops: CDR1 SGHRS, CDR2 YFSETQ. Deletions cut 5 bases from V and 3 bases from J, with 22 bases between. The CDR3 bases are TGCGCCAGCAGAACCGGACAGTCCCTACCGGGGACAGATACGCAGTATTTT. It is translated as CASRTGQSLPGTDTQYF.

There are a few counts of this clonotype. Given a much more abundant clone one base away, this may be a read error. This chain joins TRBV7-9 and TRBJ2-3; 7 nucleotides match TRBD1. There are 14 residues in the CDR3. The germline gives CDR1 SEHNR, CDR2 FQNEAQ (reference sequence). Trimming removed 5 bases from V and 6 bases from J; junction bases left unmatched: 8. CDR3 in DNA: TGTGCCAGCAGCAAGACAGGGAGTATGGATACGCAGTATTTT. It yields the protein CASSKTGSMDTQYF.

V and J are TRBV19 and TRBJ1-5, with TRBD1 as a possible D gene (5 bases). Per germline, CDR1 LNHDA and CDR2 SQIVND (reference sequence). CDR3 size: 15 residues. Deletions cut 9 bases from V and 1 base from J, with 16 bases between. The CDR3 DNA sequence: TGTGCCAGCCCTAATCGGACATTAAGCAATCAGCCCCAGCATTTT. Its protein product is CASPNRTLSNQPQHF.

The rearrangement joins TRBV14 to TRBJ2-7; D is possibly TRBD2 (7 bases). Germline loops: CDR1 SGHDN, CDR2 FVKESK. With 3 bases removed from V and 1 base from J, the gap between germline ends came to 16 bases. There are 16 residues in the CDR3. CDR3 DNA sequence: TGTGCCAGCAGCCATCGCGGGGGACAAGATTCCTACGAGCAGTACTTC. It encodes CASSHRGGQDSYEQYF.

This chain links TRBV7-9 with TRBJ2-7, with 8 bases that match TRBD2. With 4 bases clipped from V and 3 bases from J, the junction kept 8 bases outside the gene matches. CDR1 is SEHNR, CDR2 FQNEAQ, per germline (reference sequence). The CDR3 contains 15 residues. The CDR3 here is CASSSFREGFYEQYF. The CDR3 DNA reads TGTGCCAGCAGCTCCTTCCGGGAGGGCTTCTACGAGCAGTACTTC.

This clonotype appeared many times. This rearrangement joins TRBV7-9 to TRBJ2-5; no clear D. This CDR3 has 16 residues. Trimming took off 5 bases at V and 0 bases at J, with 16 bases between the two ends. The germline gives CDR1 SEHNR, CDR2 FQNEAQ (reference sequence). The CDR3 region is CASSPHSRTDQETQYF. DNA for the CDR3: TGTGCCAGCAGCCCCCATTCCCGTACAGACCAAGAGACCCAGTACTTC. Full variable domain (remainder filled in from reference TRBV7-9 and TRBJ2-5): DTGVSQNPRHKITKRGQNVTFRCDPISEHNRLYWYRQTLGQGPEFLTYFQNEAQLEKSRLLSDRFSAERPKGSFSTLEIQRTEQGDSAMYLCASSPHSRTDQETQYFGPGTRLLVL.

The CDR3 DNA follows: TGTGCCAGCAGCCCATCGGGACAGGGATCTCATACTGAAGCTTTCTTT. It encodes CASSPSGQGSHTEAFF. The J gene is TRBJ1-1, the V gene TRBV7-9; 9 bases match TRBD1. V lost 5 bases, J lost 5 bases, and 12 bases stayed unmatched. Germline-derived CDR1 and CDR2 are SEHNR and FQNEAQ (reference sequence). This CDR3 comprises 16 residues.

Note on this clonotype: A much more abundant neighbour one base away suggests this may be a read error. This chain connects TRBV12-3 or TRBV12-4 to TRBJ1-3; 8 bases align to TRBD1. CDR3 length equals 14 residues. The DNA of the CDR3 is TGTGCCAGCAACCCGACAGGGGCTGGAAACACCTTATATTTT. It is translated as CASNPTGAGNTLYF.

This clonotype was detected only a few times. One end of the junction does not line up with germline, which may come from a read error. The V call is TRBV20-1, the J call TRBJ2-1; 7 bases align to TRBD2. The CDR3 sequence is 16 residues long. Germline V lookup: CDR1 DFQATT, CDR2 SNEGSKA (reference sequence). For the CDR3, the DNA is TGCAGTGCTAGAGGACTAGCCGCGAGCTCCTACAATGGGCAGTTCTTC. Protein product: CSARGLAASSYNGQFF.

Details on this clonotype: This CDR3 fails to terminate in the conserved phenylalanine or tryptophan, so it likely reflects a read error. The chain is built from TRBV4-1 and TRBJ2-7; 12 bases are a match to TRBD2. CDR1 and CDR2 (germline): MGHRA, YSYEKL. V lost 3 bases and J lost 0; bases outside the gene matches: 3. CDR3 length: 16 residues. CDR3 bases: TGCGCCAGCAGCCAGCGGACTAGCGGGGACTCCTACGAGCAGTACCTC. Protein: CASSQRTSGDSYEQYL.

This clonotype has ten or more counts. The chain couples TRBV7-9 to TRBJ2-7; possibly TRBD1 or TRBD2 for D (5 bases each). Germline V gene data show CDR1 as SEHNR and CDR2 as FQNEAQ (reference sequence). CDR3 length: 15 residues. Trimming shortened V by 5 bases and J by 4 bases, and 18 bases separated the two germline ends. The CDR3 protein is CASSPKDTRGYEQYF. The DNA of the CDR3 is TGTGCCAGCAGCCCAAAAGACACGAGGGGATACGAGCAGTACTTC. Based on the CDR3 plus reference TRBV7-9 and TRBJ2-7, the full variable domain is DTGVSQNPRHKITKRGQNVTFRCDPISEHNRLYWYRQTLGQGPEFLTYFQNEAQLEKSRLLSDRFSAERPKGSFSTLEIQRTEQGDSAMYLCASSPKDTRGYEQYFGPGTRLTVT.

Of note for this clonotype: Possible read error: a much larger clone is one base away. This chain links TRBV7-9 with TRBJ2-7; D not certain. With 1 base removed from V and 6 bases from J, the gap between germline ends came to 13 bases. Germline CDR1 SEHNR, CDR2 FQNEAQ (reference sequence). The CDR3 extends over 14 amino acids. CDR3 DNA: TGTGCCAGCAGCTTAGACTGGGCGCTGGTCGAGCAGTACTTC. This translates into CASSLDWALVEQYF. Together with reference TRBV7-9 and TRBJ2-7, the CDR3 gives the full variable domain: DTGVSQNPRHKITKRGQNVTFRCDPISEHNRLYWYRQTLGQGPEFLTYFQNEAQLEKSRLLSDRFSAERPKGSFSTLEIQRTEQGDSAMYLCASSLDWALVEQYFGPGTRLTVT.

With regard to this clonotype: Since a much larger clone is just one base distant, this may be a read error. The chain couples TRBV12-3 or TRBV12-4 to TRBJ2-3, with TRBD1 as a possible D gene (5 bases). CDR3 length: 17 residues. DNA for the CDR3: TGTGCCAGCAGTTTACTTGGGGCGAGGAGATACACAGATACGCGGTATTTT. This gives the protein CASSLLGARRYTDTRYF.

There are many counts of this clonotype. The gene calls are TRBV29-1 and TRBJ2-1; TRBD1 agrees at 7 bases. The CDR3 totals 11 residues. Germline CDR1 reads SQVTM; CDR2 reads ANQGSEA. The V segment lost 6 bases and the J segment 9 bases; nucleotides outside the gene matches: 5. The CDR3 DNA reads as TGCAGCGTGACAGGGACCGGTGAGCAGTTCTTC. Protein: CSVTGTGEQFF.

In its sample, this clonotype was seen many times. The chain joins TRBV4-1 to TRBJ2-2, with D unclear. CDR3 length: 14 residues. The V and J ends lost 2 bases and 1 base respectively, with 5 bases between them. Germline V gene sequence: CDR1 MGHRA, CDR2 YSYEKL. CDR3 loop: CASSQRRNTGELFF. For the CDR3, the DNA is TGCGCCAGCAGCCAAAGACGGAACACCGGGGAGCTGTTTTTT.